This T cell receptor (beta chain) comes out of a study of blood T cells in healthy people across ages. Details on this clonotype: Its specificity is not known.

Findings and limits, study-wide: More naive CD4+ cells and higher diversity marked long-lived donors relative to aged donors.

The use of a sample-barcoded 5' primer and a J-beta primer mix characterized a second PCR of roughly 6 to 11 cycles. TCRdb re-analysed the 5' RACE reads in MiXCR, keeping a single row per CDR3 protein. The table records about 510,000 distinct CDR3 sequences, approximately 26% of them present only once. With V trimmed by 8 bases and J by 4 bases, 9 bases remained unmatched. This CDR3 spans 14 amino acids. The same sample was also studied in work on T cells of mothers and their children. That investigation notes: Slightly higher, non-significant overlap characterized related mother-child pairs relative to unrelated pairs.

V gene TRBV12-3 or TRBV12-4 combines with J gene TRBJ2-3; TRBD1 agrees at 7 bases. The clonotype was recovered from a boy between 2 and 15 years old in good health. Sequenced input: blood. The CDR3 region has the DNA TGTGCCAGCGGTAGGGGGCGGACGGCAGATACGCAGTATTTT. Protein: CASGRGRTADTQYF.